Shown below are 10 T cell receptor beta chains from a single sample sequenced in a study of T cells in Graves' hyperthyroidism and ophthalmopathy. TCR beta CDR3 sequences were amplified from RNA transcripts. First-round RT-PCR of the TCR CDR3 relied on the HTBI primer set. MiXCR, applied by TCRdb to the multiplex PCR reads, yields one record per CDR3 protein. The data contain 340,000 or so distinct CDR3 sequences, roughly a fifth of them singletons. The sequenced sample was blood. All receptors derive from a woman aged 50 to 65 with Graves' hyperthyroidism.

This clonotype was counted ten times or more. The chain employs TRBV7-9 and TRBJ2-7, with a possible D match to TRBD2 (6 bases). Trimming removed 1 base at V and 2 bases at J, with 21 bases between. From germline, CDR1 is SEHNR and CDR2 FQNEAQ (reference sequence). The CDR3 loop spans 18 amino acids. In DNA form, the CDR3 reads TGTGCCAGCAGCTTAGTGGTTGGGCCCACGGGAGAAGCCTACGAGCAGTACTTC. Translated, it gives CASSLVVGPTGEAYEQYF.

This clonotype has just a few counts. Compared with germline, one end of the junction differs, possibly owing to a read error. The chain recombines TRBV11-3 with TRBJ2-1; 9 bases are shared with TRBD2. CDR1 SGHNT and CDR2 YENEEA come from the germline V gene. The CDR3 contains 17 residues. The CDR3 reads CASSLGGREGSYNGQFF. DNA for the CDR3: TGTGCCAGCAGCCTAGGAGGGCGGGAGGGCTCCTACAATGGGCAGTTCTTC.

This clonotype was picked up many times. V and J are TRBV7-8 and TRBJ2-1; D is perhaps TRBD2 (5 bases). This CDR3 is 13 amino acids long. Germline V lookup: CDR1 SGHVS, CDR2 FQNEAQ. Trimming pared 3 bases from V and 6 bases from J, leaving 9 bases between. CDR3 loop: CASSLTGFNEQFF. CDR3 DNA sequence: TGTGCCAGCAGCTTGACGGGATTCAATGAGCAGTTCTTC. The entire variable domain, with the rest obtained from reference TRBV7-8 and TRBJ2-1, is as follows: GAGVSQSPRYKVAKRGQDVALRCDPISGHVSLFWYQQALGQGPEFLTYFQNEAQLDKSGLPSDRFFAERPEGSVSTLKIQRTQQEDSAVYLCASSLTGFNEQFFGPGTRLTVL.

The V call is TRBV5-1, the J call TRBJ2-5, with 8 bases that match TRBD2. Trimming cost V 0 bases and J 4 bases; bases outside gene matches: 5. The germline V gene encodes CDR1 SGHRS and CDR2 YFSETQ. CDR3 length: 15 amino acids. CDR3 residues: CASSLAGGKGETQYF. As DNA, the CDR3 is TGCGCCAGCAGCTTGGCGGGGGGGAAGGGAGAGACCCAGTACTTC.

This chain links TRBV5-1 with TRBJ1-1, with D maybe TRBD1 (5 bases). Per the germline V gene, CDR1 is SGHRS and CDR2 is YFSETQ. The CDR3 is 13 residues long. Between the trimmed V and J ends, which lost 2 bases and 5 bases, there was a span of 10 bases. The CDR3 sequence is CASSLSRGTEAFF. In DNA, the CDR3 is TGCGCCAGCAGCTTAAGCCGGGGGACTGAAGCTTTCTTT. Together with reference TRBV5-1 and TRBJ1-1, the CDR3 gives the full variable domain: KAGVTQTPRYLIKTRGQQVTLSCSPISGHRSVSWYQQTPGQGLQFLFEYFSETQRNKGNFPGRFSGRQFSNSRSEMNVSTLELGDSALYLCASSLSRGTEAFFGQGTRLTVV.

The sample holds many counts of this clonotype. The chain recombines TRBV12-3 or TRBV12-4 with TRBJ2-7; D ambiguous. Trimming left V 6 bases short and J 5 bases short, with 11 bases between. This CDR3 spans 12 amino acids. CDR3 in DNA: TGTGCCAGCAGCTCCTCAGTAAACGAGCAGTACTTC. Protein product: CASSSSVNEQYF.

The rearrangement joins TRBV6-1 to TRBJ2-7; the D gene could be TRBD1 or TRBD2 (5 bases each). The V gene's germline CDR1 is MNHNS and CDR2 SASEGT. Trimming took off 4 bases at V and 2 bases at J, with 18 bases between the two ends. The CDR3 extends over 16 amino acids. The chain's CDR3 is CASSASRGYNTYEQYF. The CDR3 bases are TGTGCCAGCAGTGCGTCCCGGGGCTACAACACCTACGAGCAGTACTTC.

The gene calls are TRBV12-3 or TRBV12-4 and TRBJ2-1, with D maybe TRBD2 (5 bases). The CDR3 runs 13 residues. V was cut by 6 bases and J by 9 bases, with 15 bases left in between. CDR3 DNA sequence: TGTGCCAGCAGCGCTGCCGGGAAGTTTGAGCAGTTCTTC. It translates to CASSAAGKFEQFF.

The chain uses TRBV2 and TRBJ2-7, with D unclear. There are 14 residues in the CDR3. The germline gives CDR1 SNHLY, CDR2 FYNNEI. V was trimmed by 4 bases and J by 2 bases, leaving 12 bases between them. The CDR3 protein is CASSGARGAYEQYF. CDR3 DNA sequence: TGTGCCAGCAGTGGAGCTAGAGGTGCCTACGAGCAGTACTTC.

This clonotype was detected only a few times. The chain has TRBV10-3 and TRBJ2-7, with no clear D. Trimming stripped 4 bases from V and 0 bases from J, with 7 bases between. The CDR3 has 13 amino acids. The V gene's germline CDR1 is ENHRY and CDR2 SYGVKD. The CDR3 region is CAISGRHSYEQYF. CDR3 DNA: TGTGCCATCAGTGGACGCCACTCCTACGAGCAGTACTTC.